These T cell receptor beta chains were read from a single sample in a study of cytomegalovirus exposure and HLA in healthy donors. The method was immunoSEQ multiplex PCR; TCRdb's version includes in-frame clones alone and lacks a portion of them. The repertoire has some 140,000 clones, around 83% of them found once; the top ten carry about 8.6%. Sequencing was carried out using PBMCs. The origin of the receptors is a woman in her forties or fifties in good health and CMV-seropositive. CDR3s include the opening cysteine and the closing phenylalanine or tryptophan. Fields, in order: D gene, V gene, clone size, J gene, CDR3 protein, CDR3 DNA. D genes are given only for firm matches. Some rows mark clone size as missing; the rest say once, few, many or name a class of expanded clone.

.	TRBV27	.	TRBJ1-6	CASSLYPIPRGNSPLHF	TGTGCCAGCAGTTTATATCCCATCCCTAGGGGGAATTCACCCCTCCACTTT
TRBD1	TRBV19	.	TRBJ1-5	CASMPRTGPNQPQHF	TGTGCCAGTATGCCCCGGACAGGACCCAATCAGCCCCAGCATTTT
TRBD1	TRBV5-4	.	TRBJ1-1	CASGGQGEAEAFF	TGTGCCAGCGGGGGGCAGGGGGAGGCTGAAGCTTTCTTT
.	TRBV2	once	TRBJ2-1	CASKGDNYNEQFF	TGTGCCAGCAAGGGGGACAATTACAATGAGCAGTTCTTC
TRBD2	TRBV4-1	.	TRBJ2-1	CASSLPGGNEQFF	TGCGCCAGCAGCCTGCCCGGGGGGAATGAGCAGTTCTTC
TRBD1	TRBV6-5	.	TRBJ2-4	CASSYGTGGLGNIQYF	TGTGCCAGCAGTTACGGGACAGGGGGTTTGGGTAACATTCAGTACTTC
.	TRBV27	.	TRBJ1-6	CASSFAGYNSPLHF	TGTGCCAGCAGTTTTGCGGGTTATAATTCACCCCTCCACTTT
TRBD2	TRBV18	few	TRBJ2-1	CASSPTLAGGNNEQFF	TGTGCCAGCTCACCTACACTAGCGGGGGGGAACAATGAGCAGTTCTTC
TRBD1	TRBV19	few	TRBJ1-2	CASWDRGSYGYTF	TGTGCCAGTTGGGACAGGGGAAGTTATGGCTACACCTTC
.	TRBV5-1	few	TRBJ1-2	CASRSGGTNYGYTF	TGCGCCAGCAGGAGCGGCGGAACTAACTATGGCTACACCTTC
TRBD1	TRBV5-1	once	TRBJ1-2	CASTLESGQGIGYTF	TGCGCCAGCACCTTGGAGTCGGGACAGGGGATCGGCTACACCTTC
.	TRBV2	.	TRBJ2-7	CASNRGAYEQYF	TGTGCCAGCAATCGTGGAGCCTACGAGCAGTACTTC
.	TRBV19	.	TRBJ1-3	CASSIYGNTIYF	TGTGCCAGTAGTATATATGGAAACACCATATATTTT
TRBD1	TRBV5-4	few	TRBJ1-2	CASSNAGTANYGYTF	TGTGCCAGCAGCAACGCCGGGACAGCGAACTATGGCTACACCTTC
TRBD2	TRBV5-1	once	TRBJ2-2	CASSQRLAENTGELFF	TGCGCCAGCAGCCAACGACTAGCGGAAAACACCGGGGAGCTGTTTTTT
TRBD1	TRBV9	.	TRBJ2-7	CASSFSDRGGEQYF	TGTGCCAGCAGCTTCTCGGACAGGGGTGGTGAGCAGTACTTC
.	TRBV6-5	.	TRBJ1-2	CASSYFSGDSGYTF	TGTGCCAGCAGTTACTTCTCGGGGGATAGTGGCTACACCTTC
.	TRBV5-4	few	TRBJ1-1	CASSLAGQGIEAFF	TGTGCCAGCAGCTTGGCCGGGCAGGGTATTGAAGCTTTCTTT
TRBD1	TRBV9	.	TRBJ2-1	CASSVSPQGAYNEQFF	TGTGCCAGCAGCGTATCCCCCCAGGGGGCATACAATGAGCAGTTCTTC
.	TRBV7-3	.	TRBJ1-3	CASSLARGAGDTIYF	TGTGCCAGCAGCTTAGCCCGGGGGGCCGGGGACACCATATATTTT
TRBD1	TRBV5-1	.	TRBJ1-1	CASSWDRDTEAFF	TGCGCCAGCAGCTGGGACAGGGACACTGAAGCTTTCTTT
TRBD1	TRBV4-2	.	TRBJ2-3	CASSQTGDDTDTQYF	TGTGCCAGCAGCCAAACAGGGGACGACACAGATACGCAGTATTTT
.	TRBV20-1	.	TRBJ2-3	CSAPGTDTQYF	TGCAGTGCTCCAGGGACAGATACGCAGTATTTT
TRBD1	TRBV30	.	TRBJ1-5	CAWDRVGQPQHF	TGTGCCTGGGACAGGGTTGGTCAGCCCCAGCATTTT
.	TRBV28	once	TRBJ2-7	CASSLSILEQYF	TGTGCCAGCAGTCTATCTATTCTTGAGCAGTACTTC
.	TRBV28	.	TRBJ1-2	CASSSYRVPLILQIF	TGTGCCAGCAGTTCATACAGGGTCCCGTTAATCCTTCAAATTTTC
.	TRBV7-9	.	TRBJ2-2	CASSLYTGELFF	TGTGCCAGCAGCTTATATACCGGGGAGCTGTTTTTT
TRBD1	TRBV30	.	TRBJ2-7	CAGKKTGAYEQYF	TGTGCCGGCAAGAAGACAGGGGCCTACGAGCAGTACTTC
.	TRBV29-1	.	TRBJ1-2	CSVEDWGPTQANYGYTF	TGCAGCGTTGAAGACTGGGGCCCCACCCAAGCTAACTATGGCTACACCTTC
.	TRBV7-9	few	TRBJ1-4	CASSLVSGTTNEKLFF	TGTGCCAGCAGCCTAGTATCGGGAACAACTAATGAAAAACTGTTTTTT
.	TRBV10-2	.	TRBJ2-7	CASSGSLGSEQYF	TGCGCCAGCAGTGGGTCCCTGGGGAGCGAGCAGTACTTC
.	TRBV18	.	TRBJ1-2	CASSPGPGDYGYTF	TGTGCCAGCTCACCAGGGCCAGGGGACTATGGCTACACCTTC
.	TRBV4-3	.	TRBJ2-5	CASSQDSRQETQYF	TGCGCCAGCAGCCAAGATTCACGGCAAGAGACCCAGTACTTC
TRBD2	TRBV5-4	few	TRBJ2-4	CASSLVSGGAAKNIQYF	TGTGCCAGCAGCTTGGTTAGCGGGGGGGCAGCCAAAAACATTCAGTACTTC
TRBD1	TRBV4-3	.	TRBJ1-6	CASSPPRDSDNSPLHF	TGCGCCAGCAGCCCCCCCCGGGACAGTGATAATTCACCCCTCCACTTT
.	TRBV5-1	.	TRBJ2-3	CASSGRLGLAETADTQYF	TGCGCCAGCAGCGGTCGACTCGGATTAGCGGAGACCGCAGATACGCAGTATTTT
TRBD2	TRBV5-1	.	TRBJ2-1	CASSPAGLVYNEQFF	TGCGCCAGCAGCCCGGCGGGACTAGTCTACAATGAGCAGTTCTTC
.	TRBV10-3	.	TRBJ2-1	CATKGGGSSYNEQFF	TGTGCCACTAAAGGAGGCGGTAGCTCCTACAATGAGCAGTTCTTC
TRBD1	TRBV5-1	.	TRBJ2-7	CASSLVGQGAGSYEQYF	TGCGCCAGCAGCTTGGTAGGACAGGGGGCCGGTTCCTACGAGCAGTACTTC
.	TRBV12-2	.	TRBJ1-4	CASRFRTGDCTNEKLFF	TGTGCAAGTCGCTTTCGGACAGGCGATTGCACTAATGAAAAACTGTTTTTT
TRBD1	TRBV7-3	.	TRBJ2-2	CASSLLAGGSAGELFF	TGTGCCAGCAGCTTGTTGGCAGGGGGCTCGGCCGGGGAGCTGTTTTTT
.	TRBV5-1	.	TRBJ1-2	CASSLAFAEGGYTF	TGCGCCAGCAGCTTGGCCTTCGCGGAGGGTGGCTACACCTTC
TRBD2	TRBV5-1	.	TRBJ2-2	CASSSGGVTGELFF	TGCGCCAGCAGCTCTGGGGGGGTCACCGGGGAGCTGTTTTTT
TRBD1	TRBV2	.	TRBJ1-1	CASIPTDRGGTEAFF	TGTGCCAGCATCCCAACGGACAGGGGAGGCACTGAAGCTTTCTTT